The rows below give T cell receptor beta chains drawn from one sample of a study of shared clonotypes between healthy human individuals. Clones were sequenced by immunoSEQ multiplex PCR, and TCRdb holds only the in-frame ones, with some missing. The sample contains over 1.4 million clones, roughly 96% of which appear only once. Sequencing was performed on naive CD4+ T cells sorted from blood. The receptors here all came from a man aged 25-45 years in good health. Both conserved end residues are part of each CDR3. Each record gives: V gene, clone size, D gene, J gene, CDR3 protein, CDR3 DNA. D genes are given only for firm matches. The size field is filled for only some rows; it gives once, few, many or a size class.

TRBV28	-	-	TRBJ2-1	CASSLAQIYNEQFF	TGTGCCAGCAGTTTAGCGCAGATATACAATGAGCAGTTCTTC
TRBV5-4	-	-	TRBJ2-7	CASSQSSYEQYF	TGTGCCAGCAGCCAAAGCTCCTACGAGCAGTACTTC
TRBV9	-	TRBD2	TRBJ2-7	CASSVGSTSGYEQYF	TGTGCCAGCAGCGTAGGTTCTACTAGCGGATACGAGCAGTACTTC
TRBV2	-	-	TRBJ1-1	CASKGPLRDTEAFF	TGTGCCAGCAAAGGACCCTTGCGGGACACTGAAGCTTTCTTT
TRBV10-3	-	TRBD2	TRBJ2-3	CAISDRTSGRESTDTQYF	TGTGCCATCAGTGACCGGACTAGCGGGAGGGAGAGCACAGATACGCAGTATTTT
TRBV28	-	-	TRBJ2-1	CASSPAPYNEQFF	TGTGCCAGCAGCCCGGCGCCCTACAATGAGCAGTTCTTC
TRBV4-1	-	TRBD2	TRBJ2-1	CASSQELAGPYNEQFF	TGCGCCAGCAGCCAAGAACTAGCGGGCCCTTACAATGAGCAGTTCTTC
TRBV29-1	-	TRBD2	TRBJ2-1	CSVTSSDEQFF	TGCAGCGTGACTAGCTCGGATGAGCAGTTCTTC
TRBV2	-	-	TRBJ2-7	CASSEARGSSYEQYF	TGTGCCAGCAGTGAGGCCCGGGGAAGCTCCTACGAGCAGTACTTC
TRBV5-4	-	TRBD2	TRBJ2-2	CASSTQRETAGELFF	TGTGCCAGCAGCACCCAGCGGGAGACGGCCGGGGAGCTGTTTTTT
TRBV18	-	-	TRBJ2-7	CASSPIFGGGHEQYF	TGTGCCAGCTCACCAATCTTTGGAGGGGGGCACGAGCAGTACTTC
TRBV4-2	-	-	TRBJ2-1	CASSQASRDEQFF	TGTGCCAGCAGCCAAGCCTCCAGGGATGAGCAGTTCTTC
TRBV7-2	-	-	TRBJ2-5	CASSLRAGQETQYF	TGTGCCAGCAGCTTACGAGCGGGCCAAGAGACCCAGTACTTC
TRBV21-1	-	-	TRBJ1-2	CASSEGRRPSPNYGYTF	TGTGCCAGCAGCGAGGGGCGTAGACCCTCCCCTAACTATGGCTACACCTTC
TRBV6-6	-	TRBD2	TRBJ2-1	CASGGLASEQFF	TGTGCCAGCGGGGGACTAGCATCTGAGCAGTTCTTC
TRBV20-1	-	TRBD1	TRBJ1-1	CSAGGQPEAFF	TGCAGTGCAGGGGGCCAGCCTGAAGCTTTCTTT
TRBV5-5	-	TRBD2	TRBJ2-7	CASSLVTSGSQYEQYF	TGTGCCAGCAGCTTGGTGACTAGCGGGAGTCAATACGAGCAGTACTTC
TRBV5-1	-	TRBD2	TRBJ2-1	CASSYTPPGLAVSGEQFF	TGCGCCAGCAGTTACACCCCGCCGGGACTAGCGGTTTCCGGTGAGCAGTTCTTC
TRBV6-5	-	-	TRBJ2-7	CASSYDRGYEQYF	TGTGCCAGCAGTTACGATAGGGGCTACGAGCAGTACTTC
TRBV28	-	-	TRBJ2-1	CASSPLRPGDHEQFF	TGTGCCAGCAGTCCCCTACGGCCGGGAGACCATGAGCAGTTCTTC
TRBV18	once	-	TRBJ2-2	CASSPQGYGGELFF	TGTGCCAGCTCACCTCAGGGGTATGGCGGGGAGCTGTTTTTT
TRBV18	-	TRBD1	TRBJ1-4	CASSPQGGNEKLFF	TGTGCCAGCTCACCCCAGGGGGGGAATGAAAAACTGTTTTTT
TRBV5-8	-	TRBD1	TRBJ1-3	CASSFDRGLDFSGNTIYF	TGTGCCAGCAGCTTTGACAGGGGGCTGGATTTCTCTGGAAACACCATATATTTT
TRBV5-7	-	TRBD2	TRBJ2-7	CARSSGTYEQYF	TGTGCTAGGTCTAGCGGGACCTACGAGCAGTACTTC
TRBV5-6	-	-	TRBJ2-7	CASSFDRSSYEQYF	TGTGCCAGCAGCTTCGACAGGAGCTCCTACGAGCAGTACTTC